This TCR beta chain was identified in a study of blood T cell repertoires in COVID-19. Sequencing used immunoSEQ multiplex PCR; TCRdb keeps in-frame clones, though not all of them. The repertoire holds approximately 440,000 clones, 90% seen once, with 0.55% to 0.75% in the top ten. This CDR3 comprises 16 residues. V was shortened by 0 bases and J by 2 bases, with 14 bases between the two germline ends. CDR1 is GTSNPN and CDR2 is SVGIG in the germline V gene (reference sequence). The gene calls are TRBV30 and TRBJ2-1, with D possibly matching TRBD2 (6 bases). Sequences were obtained from PBMCs or T cells enriched from blood (not recorded which). This clonotype was sampled from a man younger than 35 who had recovered from COVID-19. The CDR3 spells CAWSVIGGTAYNEQFF. The CDR3 bases are TGTGCCTGGAGTGTAATTGGCGGGACTGCCTACAATGAGCAGTTCTTC.